The 17 T cell receptor beta chains given below trace back to one sample, sequenced in a study of OX40 agonist ivuxolimab in advanced cancers. Libraries were made using the immunoSEQ multiplex PCR assay. As stored in TCRdb, this immuneACCESS dataset retains in-frame rearrangements with V and J assigned. A fraction of the clones does not appear; measured against another copy, unresolved V genes explain less than half of the discrepancy, and the remainder lacks a known reason. Across this sample there are some 42,000 clones, with approximately 80% seen only once. The ten top clones hold less than 30% of the sample. This specimen consisted of CD4+ or CD8+ T cells sorted from blood, obtained in a trial of the OX40 agonist ivuxolimab. The receptors come from an adult with an advanced solid tumor such as melanoma, head and neck, liver or kidney cancer.

This rearrangement joins TRBV6-5 to TRBJ2-7, with D possibly being TRBD2 (6 bases). The CDR3 is 14 amino acids. Between the trimmed V and J ends, which lost 5 bases and 2 bases, there was a span of 13 bases. CDR1 and CDR2 from the germline V gene are MNHEY and SVGAGI. CDR3 in DNA: TGTGCCAGCAGTCCCCGGGACTGGGCCTACGAGCAGTACTTC. This sequence encodes CASSPRDWAYEQYF.

V and J are TRBV25-1 and TRBJ1-4, with D tentatively TRBD1 (5 bases). The germline V gene encodes CDR1 MGHDK and CDR2 SYGVNS. V lost 10 bases to trimming and J lost 5 bases, with 14 bases between them. The CDR3 spans 13 residues. CDR3 amino acids: CATRDGGNEKLFF. CDR3 in DNA: TGTGCCACCCGGGACGGGGGAAATGAAAAACTGTTTTTT.

The rearrangement joins TRBV5-4 to TRBJ2-7, with 8 bases aligning to TRBD2. J gave up 6 bases and V 4 bases, and 3 bases lay outside the gene matches. The CDR3 sequence is 12 residues long. Germline V gene lookup returns CDR1 SGHNT and CDR2 YYREEE (reference sequence). The CDR3: CASSPGTSEQYF. CDR3 in DNA: TGTGCCAGCAGCCCTGGGACTAGCGAGCAGTACTTC.

The chain has TRBV27 and TRBJ2-1; D gene ambiguous. V was trimmed by 1 base and J by 9 bases, leaving 16 bases between them. This CDR3 region has 15 residues. CDR1 and CDR2 (germline): MNHEY, SMNVEV (reference sequence). CDR3 coding DNA: TGTGCCAGCAGTTTATTACGTCTTGCGGCCTTTGAGCAGTTCTTC. It codes for CASSLLRLAAFEQFF.

The genes are TRBV10-3 and TRBJ1-2, with unresolved D. Germline loops: CDR1 ENHRY, CDR2 SYGVKD. The CDR3 is 16 residues long. Trimming stripped 3 bases from V and 4 bases from J, with 18 bases between. CDR3 DNA: TGTGCCATCAGTGATCCCGGGAGCGAGATTATCTATGGCTACACCTTC. This encodes CAISDPGSEIIYGYTF.

The chain combines TRBV6-5 with TRBJ2-7, with 9 positions matching TRBD1. CDR1 MNHEY and CDR2 SVGAGI come from the germline V gene. V lost 0 bases and J lost 4; bases outside the gene matches: 7. This CDR3 is 16 amino acids long. The DNA of the CDR3 is TGTGCCAGCAGTTACTCCCGCACAGGGGGCACATACGAGCAGTACTTC. Amino acid sequence: CASSYSRTGGTYEQYF.

This sequence joins TRBV5-6 and TRBJ1-3; 7 bases line up with TRBD1. Germline trimming cut 5 bases from V and 3 bases from J; bases unmatched to any gene: 11. The CDR3 sequence is 16 residues long. CDR1 is SGHDT, CDR2 YYEEEE, per germline. CDR3 DNA sequence: TGTGCCAGCAGGGCCGGGACAGTCTCGTATGGAAACACCATATATTTT. Its translation is CASRAGTVSYGNTIYF.

J is TRBJ2-2 and V is TRBV4-3, with D tentatively TRBD2 (6 bases). V lost 4 bases and J 4 bases, leaving 10 bases between the germline ends. CDR1 is LGHNA, CDR2 YSLEER, per germline. The CDR3 has 14 amino acids. The CDR3 spells CASSRGDGTGELFF. CDR3 coding DNA: TGCGCCAGCAGCCGGGGGGACGGCACCGGGGAGCTGTTTTTT.

The chain employs TRBV5-4 and TRBJ2-3; tentative D call: TRBD2 (5 bases). This CDR3 has 13 residues. Germline CDR1 SGHNT, CDR2 YYREEE (reference sequence). V was trimmed by 4 bases and J by 5 bases, leaving 11 bases between them. CDR3 residues: CASSGGSLDTQYF. CDR3 in DNA: TGTGCCAGCAGCGGAGGAAGCTTAGATACGCAGTATTTT.

The CDR3 nucleotides read TGTGCCAGCAAGGGGGTAACGTTCGGTGAGCAGTTCTTC. This codes for CASKGVTFGEQFF. This chain uses TRBV7-9 with TRBJ2-1; tentatively, D is TRBD1 (6 bases). Germline loops: CDR1 SEHNR, CDR2 FQNEAQ (reference sequence). CDR3 length equals 13 residues. V gave up 7 bases and J gave up 9 bases, with 16 bases separating them.

The rearrangement uses TRBV7-3 and TRBJ2-5; D remains unclear. Germline loops: CDR1 SGHTA, CDR2 FQGTGA. This CDR3 comprises 13 residues. V lost 6 bases to trimming and J lost 5 bases, with 13 bases between them. Here the CDR3 DNA reads TGTGCCAGCAGTATCCTTAAGGAGGAGACCCAGTACTTC. Its translation: CASSILKEETQYF.

The chain joins TRBV10-3 to TRBJ2-1, with 9 bases aligning to TRBD2. V shed 0 bases, J shed 8 bases, and the junction held 8 bases outside the gene matches. This CDR3 spans 16 amino acids. Germline V gene sequence: CDR1 ENHRY, CDR2 SYGVKD. The CDR3 nucleotides are TGTGCCATCAGTGAGTCGTTTGCGGGAGGGGTGGATGAGCAGTTCTTC. Protein sequence: CAISESFAGGVDEQFF.

The V and J genes are TRBV18 and TRBJ2-5; maybe TRBD2 (6 bases). This CDR3 region has 13 residues. The germline V gene encodes CDR1 KGHSH and CDR2 LQKENI. The ends were cut back, 5 bases at V and 4 bases at J, with 11 bases in the middle. The DNA for the CDR3 is TGTGCCAGCTCAGGATATAGCGGAGAGACCCAGTACTTC. Its protein is CASSGYSGETQYF.

This chain joins TRBV14 and TRBJ2-5; no reliable D call. Between the trimmed V and J ends, which lost 3 bases and 2 bases, there was a span of 13 bases. CDR3 length equals 15 residues. From germline, CDR1 is SGHDN and CDR2 FVKESK. CDR3 sequence reads: CASSQVSNNQETQYF. CDR3 bases: TGTGCCAGCAGCCAGGTCTCCAACAATCAAGAGACCCAGTACTTC.

V is TRBV4-1 and J is TRBJ1-5; D might be TRBD1 (6 bases). Germline V gives CDR1 MGHRA, CDR2 YSYEKL. The CDR3 extends over 15 amino acids. V lost 4 bases to trimming and J lost 6 bases, with 16 bases between them. The DNA for the CDR3 is TGCGCCAGCAGCCCGGGGGCTGAAGGGGGTCAGCCCCAGCATTTT. Its translation: CASSPGAEGGQPQHF.

The J gene is TRBJ2-1, the V gene TRBV29-1; 7 bases match TRBD2. Germline V gene data show CDR1 as SQVTM and CDR2 as ANQGSEA. V was clipped by 1 base and J by 4 bases; unmatched bases: 1. CDR3 length: 13 residues. Here the CDR3 DNA reads TGCAGCGTTGAAGGGACTAGTTACAATGAGCAGTTCTTC. Its translation is CSVEGTSYNEQFF.

This clone has a handful of counts. This chain joins TRBV6-5 and TRBJ1-2; perhaps TRBD1 as D (6 bases). Germline V gene sequence: CDR1 MNHEY, CDR2 SVGAGI. The V end lost 0 bases, the J end lost 6 bases, and 11 bases lay between the germline ends. This CDR3 is 14 amino acids long. CDR3 sequence reads: CASSYSKRGDGYTF. The DNA of the CDR3 is TGTGCCAGCAGTTACTCGAAAAGGGGGGATGGCTACACCTTC.